The clone carrying this TCR beta chain has at least ten counts. The antigen is undetermined. The sample originates from a study of T cells in Graves' hyperthyroidism and ophthalmopathy. The CDR3 is 14 residues long. Germline V lookup: CDR1 DFQATT, CDR2 SNEGSKA (reference sequence). V lost 0 bases and J 6 bases, leaving 13 bases between the germline ends. RNA transcripts yielded amplified TCR beta CDR3 regions. In the first-round RT-PCR of the TCR CDR3, the HTBI primer set was used. In TCRdb, the multiplex PCR reads were re-called with MiXCR into one record per CDR3 protein. The sample holds more than 500,000 distinct CDR3 sequences, around 15% seen once. Study-level results: Ophthalmopathy onset followed model prediction by a median about 6.5 months. Blood shared most expanded thyroid clonotypes above 0.001.

Exclusion of patients followed from uncontrolled infection, other autoimmune disease, pregnancy or lactation. This clonotype originated in a woman aged 30 to 39 with Graves' ophthalmopathy. The specimen was blood. The V and J genes are TRBV20-1 and TRBJ2-3; D may correspond to TRBD1 or TRBD2 (7 bases each). The CDR3 is CSARDSQGGDTQYF. Here the CDR3 DNA reads TGCAGTGCTAGAGACTCTCAGGGGGGGGATACGCAGTATTTT.